One sample yielded the 6 T cell receptor beta chains listed below, sequenced in a study of cytomegalovirus exposure and HLA in healthy donors. PCR amplification relied on 60 Vbeta primers (plus 13 Jbeta primers). Profiling relied on immunoSEQ multiplex PCR, and the TCRdb table lists in-frame clones only, not all of them. There are more than 80,000 clones in the sample; approximately 85% occur only once, and roughly 1.5% lies in the top ten. Specimen: PBMCs. The receptors were gathered from a man aged 50-59 years in good health and CMV-seronegative.

The chain carries TRBV5-4 and TRBJ1-3; D gene unclear. Trimming took off 2 bases at V and 4 bases at J, with 10 bases between the two ends. CDR1 SGHNT and CDR2 YYREEE come from the germline V gene (reference sequence). This CDR3 spans 14 amino acids. Here the CDR3 reads CASSFRQSGNTIYF. CDR3 nucleotide sequence: TGTGCCAGCAGCTTTCGACAATCCGGAAACACCATATATTTT.

The J gene is TRBJ2-3, the V gene TRBV18; a weak D match, TRBD1 (6 bases). Trimming cost V 3 bases and J 2 bases, with 12 bases left between them. The CDR3 spans 15 residues. From germline, CDR1 is KGHSH and CDR2 LQKENI. The CDR3 coding sequence is TGTGCCAGCTCACCTTTCGGACAGCCCACAGATACGCAGTATTTT. Amino acid sequence: CASSPFGQPTDTQYF. The variable domain in full, with the rest retrieved from reference TRBV18 and TRBJ2-3, is NAGVMQNPRHLVRRRGQEARLRCSPMKGHSHVYWYRQLPEEGLKFMVYLQKENIIDESGMPKERFSAEFPKEGPSILRIQQVVRGDSAAYFCASSPFGQPTDTQYFGPGTRLTVL.

This clone has only a few counts. V gene TRBV6-5 combines with J gene TRBJ1-3, with D unresolved. The CDR3 covers 15 residues. V was cut by 4 bases and J by 1 base, with 11 bases left in between. In germline, CDR1 is MNHEY, CDR2 SVGAGI. The CDR3 DNA sequence: TGTGCCAGCAGTTCTTTGGGAGGGTCTGGAAACACCATATATTTT. Encoded protein: CASSSLGGSGNTIYF.

Notes on this clone: The same CDR3 also results from other DNA sequences found in this sample. V is TRBV5-4 and J is TRBJ1-1, with 7 nucleotides matching TRBD1. Per the germline V gene, CDR1 is SGHNT and CDR2 is YYREEE (reference sequence). With V trimmed by 4 bases and J by 3 bases, 3 bases remained unmatched. This CDR3 region has 13 residues. The CDR3 here is CASSRGTDTEAFF. As DNA, the CDR3 is TGTGCCAGCAGCCGGGGGACAGACACTGAAGCTTTCTTT.

The sample holds a few counts of this clone. The rearrangement links TRBV6-6 to TRBJ1-1; D perhaps matches TRBD1 (5 bases). The length of the CDR3 is 14 residues. The V gene's germline CDR1 is MNHNY and CDR2 SVGAGI (reference sequence). Trimming removed 0 bases at V and 4 bases at J, with 9 bases between. DNA for the CDR3: TGTGCCAGCAGTTACTCGAGCGGGGGCACTGAAGCTTTCTTT. It is translated as CASSYSSGGTEAFF.

A few counts support this clone. This chain links TRBV5-1 with TRBJ2-5; 8 bases agree with TRBD2. Per germline, CDR1 SGHRS and CDR2 YFSETQ. The CDR3 runs 13 residues. V trimming: 5 bases; J trimming: 5 bases; junction bases outside the gene matches: 5. Here the CDR3 DNA reads TGCGCCAGCAGTCCGGGGGGGATGGAGACCCAGTACTTC. Its protein product is CASSPGGMETQYF.